This T cell receptor (beta chain) comes out of a study of identical twins. Study-wide points: Twin-shared out-of-frame alpha sequences showed excess low generation probability. Not following the same donors, the study drew its conclusions from cross-sectional statistical analysis. Twins' surplus sharing was weaker for beta out-of-frame sequences.

The germline V gene has CDR1 KGHDR and CDR2 SFDVKD. V dropped 6 bases and J dropped 10; count of bases not matched to a gene: 2. The CDR3 has 12 amino acids. A few counts support this clonotype. Antigen specificity is unknown. TCRdb redid the calling of the 5' RACE reads with MiXCR, one entry per CDR3 protein. The sample lists fewer than 250,000 distinct CDR3 sequences, 5.5% to 8% seen once, with around 3.4% in the top ten. Separately, the same data were catalogued under a study of yellow fever vaccine responses in identical twins.

The sequence derives from a woman aged 18-35 years in good health. Specimen: memory (CD45RO+) T cells sorted from blood. The chain is built from TRBV24-1 and TRBJ2-1; 10 nucleotides line up with TRBD2. The CDR3 DNA sequence: TGTGCCACCAGTCAGACTAGCGGGGAGCAGTTCTTC. Translation: CATSQTSGEQFF.